This TCR beta chain comes out of a study of siplizumab effects on memory and regulatory T cells. Regarding the study as a whole: Mappable CD4+ clones that were alloreactive averaged about 69% Treg-derived with siplizumab versus approximately 27% in controls.

TCRdb keeps only in-frame clones here, not all; method: immunoSEQ multiplex PCR. This table has nearly 95,000 clones, nearly 95% appearing once. As to this clone: Its antigen remains unidentified.

CDR1 is SGHTA and CDR2 is FQGTGA in the germline V gene. CDR3 length: 15 amino acids. The germline V and J ends were trimmed by 5 bases and 2 bases, with 13 bases remaining between them. The sequence derives from a human donor in good health. The source material was non-Treg CD4+ T cells sorted from blood. V is TRBV7-3 and J is TRBJ2-1; D call uncertain. CDR3 in amino acids: CASSLSGSTYNEQFF. CDR3 coding DNA: TGTGCCAGCAGCCTCTCCGGGTCTACCTACAATGAGCAGTTCTTC.